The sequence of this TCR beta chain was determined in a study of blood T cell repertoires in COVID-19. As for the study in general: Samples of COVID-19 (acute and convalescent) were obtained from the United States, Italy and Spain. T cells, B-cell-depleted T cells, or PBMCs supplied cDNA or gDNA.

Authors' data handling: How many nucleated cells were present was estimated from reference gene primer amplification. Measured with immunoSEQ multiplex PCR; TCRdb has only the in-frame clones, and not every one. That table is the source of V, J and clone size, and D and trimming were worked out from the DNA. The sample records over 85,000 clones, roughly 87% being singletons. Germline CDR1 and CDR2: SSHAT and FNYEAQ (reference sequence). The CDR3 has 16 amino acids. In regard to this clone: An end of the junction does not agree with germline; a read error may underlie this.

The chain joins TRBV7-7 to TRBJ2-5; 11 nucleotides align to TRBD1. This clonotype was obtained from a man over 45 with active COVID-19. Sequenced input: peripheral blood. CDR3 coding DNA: TGTGCTAGCAGCTTGGAAGGACAGGGGGCTTTCGAGACCCAGTACTTC. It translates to CASSLEGQGAFETQYF.